This T cell receptor (beta chain) was observed in a study of shared clonotypes between healthy human individuals (dated by TCRdb to 2020 to 2021). Regarding the research as a whole: A couple of women and three men aged 18 to 49 years were included in the cohort. For each donor, three plates each were used for CD4 naive and CD4 memory, two plates were used for CD8 naive, and one plate was used for CD8 memory. To estimate repertoire size and how much clonotype sharing occurs between individuals, the study deeply sequenced the blood TCR repertoires of roughly 5 healthy adults. Libraries were prepared and TCR repertoires were sequenced by different laboratories using diverse techniques, in order to increase sequencing depth and limit assay-specific biases. Per donor, leukapheresis produced somewhere between about 0.9 and 10 billion PBMCs. Overall study outcomes, separate from this receptor: Incomplete sequencing was indicated by rarefaction of sorted-subset datasets, despite the large sequencing depth. The genetic and exposure-history diversity represented was limited by the small number of donors. Based on pairwise subsampling, the degree of clonotype sharing among donors was expected to be affected by sequencing depth. Compared with non-shared clonotypes, the clonotypes found in all four sorted-subset donors had higher generation probabilities. Sampling was restricted to blood, and TCR repertoires in tissue are likely to differ from TCR repertoires in blood. Approximately 5% of naive CD4, roughly 3.6% of naive CD8, 2.3% of memory CD4, and 0.4% of memory CD8 clonotypes were shared across several donors. Larger estimated clonotype richness was generally found for naive subsets than for memory subsets.

TCR CDR3 regions were amplified from genomic DNA by multiplex PCR using the deep immunoSEQ assay. For each cell subset, the extracted genomic DNA was distributed evenly across all wells of several immunoSEQ 96-well plates, and each plate served as one replicate. For sorted subsets, 150 to 200 ng genomic DNA, equal to tens of thousands of T cell genomes, was loaded into each replicate PCR. Purified libraries were measured with a Qubit 3.0 fluorometer, size-checked on a Bioanalyzer 2100, and measured again with the KAPA Library Quantification kit. A separate single-read 150-cycle Illumina NextSeq 550 flow cell was used to sequence each immunoSEQ 96-well plate. As for the original processing: Because the immunoSEQ output included only junctional sequences and no quality scores, the filtering could not be the same as the filtering used for full-length reads. Sequences were annotated with PyIR, a Python wrapper for IgBLAST v1.9, using IMGT germline references to assign V/J genes and CDR3. Any read was removed if the V/J assignment was weak (E-value above 1e-6), the CDR3 was missing, or the read contained stop codons, out-of-frame junctions, or ambiguous translated residues. V3J clonotypes were defined as sequences sharing the same inferred V gene, J gene, and CDR3 amino acid sequence. Percentage overlap between repertoires was computed as shared unique clonotypes divided by the size of the smaller repertoire. RTK rarefaction, the Chao1 estimator, and Recon v2.1 estimates of unobserved clonotypes were used to assess repertoire richness. Generation probabilities for all TCRbeta clonotypes obtained by the gDNA method from a few donors were computed using OLGA. TCRdb holds this immuneACCESS table with in-frame rearrangements only. Some clones are missing; in checked studies, unresolved V genes explain under half, and the rest has no known cause. Clonal size and the V and J genes are those of that table, whereas D and trimming came from the DNA. Counted in this sample were under 1,100,000 clones; more than 75% of them appeared once. The ten top clones hold 0.55% to 0.7% of the sample.

About this clone: No antigen is known for it. Base qualities were left out, and no much larger clone turns up one base away.

The donors were healthy, HIV-negative adults who had no recently reported acute infections or vaccinations. Only Caucasian adults living in Nashville, Tennessee, USA were represented among the donors. Magnetic negative selection was used to enrich CD4+ T cells, after which naive cells were positively selected on CD45RA and the negative fraction became the memory subset. Blood was collected by leukapheresis, and PBMCs were isolated by Ficoll-Histopaque density gradient centrifugation and then cryopreserved in liquid nitrogen vapor phase. Analytical flow cytometry was used to check the purity and quantity of each magnetically sorted T cell population. Genomic DNA was isolated from every sorted fraction and measured by UV absorbance on a Nanodrop 2000c. From a lookup of the germline V gene, CDR1 and CDR2 are LGHNA and YSLEER. Measured from the cysteine to the phenylalanine, the CDR3 is 9 residues long. Solely the CDR3 DNA is kept, with 27 bases framed from the first base. At the junction V is shortened by 9 bases and J by 2 bases, with 2 bases in between.

The sequenced sample consisted of memory CD4+ T cells from PBMCs. Explained via the paper, the cell subset or site label denotes: CD45RA-negative fraction. The chain employs TRBV4-3 and TRBJ2-7; the D gene cannot be resolved reliably. The sequence derives from a man in his late teens or twenties in good health. Some clones in this sample may be carry-over from other donors' samples. The CDR3 protein sequence reads: CASTYEQYF. The nucleotide sequence reads TGCGCCAGTACCTACGAGCAGTACTTC.